The present T cell receptor beta chain was sequenced within a study of CD8 T cells in Susac syndrome (dated by TCRdb to the late 2010s). For the study in its entirety: Of the Susac syndrome patients who were sequenced, over five had clinically active disease and 8 or 9 were in clinical remission. Repertoire sequencing was used to test whether CD8+ T cell activation and differentiation in Susac syndrome was antigen driven. At the time of blood withdrawal, Susac syndrome patients were either therapy-naive, taking corticosteroids (with some also receiving IVIg), or on IVIg alone. CD8+ T cell repertoire clonality was compared between some 12 healthy donors, roughly 14 Susac syndrome patients and approximately 16 multiple sclerosis patients.

RNA was extracted using the RNeasy kit, and 0.5 to 1 microgram was reverse transcribed with random hexamers. The immunoSEQ multiplex PCR assay, covering 54 Vbeta and 13 Jbeta segments, was used to amplify TCR beta CDR3 regions. Bias from PCR amplification was corrected by using a synthetic template baseline for primer optimization and for computational correction. As for how the authors treated the data: Reads were annotated to V, D and J genes per IMGT and analyzed with immunoSEQ Analyzer, keeping only productive sequences. To calculate clonality, Shannon entropy was normalized by log2 of the number of productive unique sequences and then subtracted from one. For each patient and control, public and private clones were evaluated within the 100 most prevalent clones. Clones were defined as Susac-specific when absent from the healthy and MS cohorts, from 1,000 to 1,100 published viral clones and from other ImmuneACCESS disease sequences. TCRdb reprocessed the public reads (quality trimming at Q25 with fastp, clone calling with MiXCR) and kept in-frame beta chains. Every entry covers one CDR3 protein and lists the most common genes and DNA from its rows. The V and J calls and clone size are TCRdb's, not the authors'. Here the sample has roughly 110,000 distinct CDR3 sequences; less than 95% occur a single time. The ten top clones hold over 0.35% of the sample.

Reading from cysteine to phenylalanine, the CDR3 counts 13 amino acids. Only the CDR3 DNA is retained, 39 bases long and in frame from the first base. V drops 3 bases and J drops 5 bases, leaving 8 bases in between. Reading the germline V gene gives CDR1 MRHNA and CDR2 SNTAGT. High-throughput TCR beta sequencing profiled peripheral blood CD8+ and CD4+ T cells from healthy donors, Susac syndrome patients and multiple sclerosis patients. Susac syndrome patients met recently defined diagnostic criteria for definite or probable disease. Bulk CD8+ and CD4+ T cells were purified magnetically by negative isolation, whereas CD8+ TEMRA cells were enriched by FACS. Blood was drawn into EDTA tubes, processed within 24 hours, and PBMCs were isolated by density gradient centrifugation. PBMCs intended for TCR sequencing were cryopreserved in liquid nitrogen and thawed later in a water bath at 37 degrees C. The sorted or isolated CD4+, CD8+ and CD8+ TEMRA cells reached a purity of at least 90%.

As for this clonotype: The target of this receptor is not known. No per-base quality is available; no much larger clone lies one base away.

What the work shows at the level of the full study, not this receptor alone: In the total CD8+ and CD8+ TEMRA repertoires, roughly 15 and five Susac-specific public clones, respectively, were identified. The study acknowledged that relatively few individuals were included in the TCR sequencing and HLA analysis. Susac syndrome CD8+ repertoires showed clonal expansion, highest in CD8+ TEMRA cells and greater in clinically active than remitting patients.

This TCR derives from a human donor with Susac syndrome. The material sequenced was CD8+ T cells from PBMCs. The chain employs TRBV6-4 and TRBJ2-1; TRBD1 is a possible D gene, resting on 6 matching bases. The nucleotides are TGTGCCAGCAGTGAAGGGGGAAACAATGAGCAGTTCTTC. This is translated as CASSEGGNNEQFF.